This TCR beta chain was observed in a study of T cell changes during pregnancy in multiple sclerosis (dated by TCRdb to the late 2010s). Looking at the study overall: The study examined how the T cell repertoire changed over the course of pregnancy in women with multiple sclerosis.

Sequences MNHEY (CDR1) and SMNVEV (CDR2) are obtained from the germline V gene (reference sequence). The CDR3 contains 17 residues, cysteine and phenylalanine counted. Here the CDR3 DNA is all that survives: 51 bases in frame from base 1. Trimming removed 0 bases from V and 0 bases from J; the gene matches leave 5 bases unexplained. The library was prepared using the immunoSEQ multiplex PCR assay. TCRdb re-hosts the immuneACCESS table, in-frame sequences only. Its copies lack some clones; in the studies checked, an unresolved V gene accounts for under half of them, and the cause for the rest is not known. The sample table records about 40,000 clones; over 80% of these occur just once. 0.45% to 0.55% of the sample goes to the ten largest clones. This clone was seen only once. The clone's antigen remains unknown. There are no base qualities to consult, and no much larger clone falls within one base.

The rearrangement joined TRBV27 to TRBJ1-3; 7 central bases correspond to TRBD1. Sequenced here: CD4+ T cells from peripheral blood mononuclear cells, sampled in the third trimester of pregnancy. The receptor was derived from a female donor in good health, enrolled as a control in a pregnancy study. Here the CDR3 is given as CASSLSGTAFSGNTIYF. The nucleotide sequence reads TGTGCCAGCAGTTTATCAGGGACAGCCTTCTCTGGAAACACCATATATTTT.